Sequencing of this T cell receptor (beta chain) was carried out in a study of CD8+ T cells in alopecia areata. Overall study context: Affected scalp percentage gauged treated patients' severity. Points from the study as a whole: Scalp clonality dropped significantly under tofacitinib, as did expanded CD8+ top-100 clones. An increase in clonality over normal scalp was evident in lesional scalp, especially alopecia totalis/universalis. Sharing of TCR sequences between patients (possibly for HLA-related reasons) was less clear than in mice.

Treatment described: oral pan-JAK inhibitor, 5-10 mg twice daily. As the sequencing template, cDNA was produced by extracting RNA and reverse transcribing it. Measured with immunoSEQ multiplex PCR; TCRdb has only the in-frame clones, and not every one. The sample consists of roughly 190,000 clones, 50% to 70% of them appearing once. V was pared by 4 bases and J by 4 bases, with 11 bases between. The CDR3 contains 14 residues. In germline, CDR1 is SNHLY, CDR2 FYNNEI. Points on this clone: What it binds is unknown.

This clonotype originated in a human donor with alopecia areata. The rearrangement links TRBV2 to TRBJ1-5; D remains ambiguous. Sequenced material: CD4+ T cells sorted from blood, taken around week 47, from a patient treated with tofacitinib. In DNA, the CDR3 is TGTGCCAGCAGTGTTGAAGGAGGGAATCAGCCCCAGCATTTT. As protein: CASSVEGGNQPQHF.